What follows is one TCR beta chain and its context. This record belongs to a study of cytomegalovirus exposure and HLA in healthy donors. The primer mix had 60 Vbeta and 13 Jbeta primers. Generated by immunoSEQ multiplex PCR, the TCRdb table keeps only in-frame clones and is missing some. The data show 250,000 to 350,000 clones, with under 90% seen just once and over 0.3% held by the top ten. V shed 8 bases and J shed 1 base, with 14 bases lying between them. This CDR3 is 13 amino acids long. Germline CDR1 and CDR2: GTSNPN and SVGIG (reference sequence). The sequencing input was PBMCs. This chain uses TRBV30 with TRBJ1-2; TRBD1 is a possible D gene (6 bases). This TCR derives from a girl aged 2 to 9 in good health and CMV-seronegative. CDR3 in DNA: TGTGCCGCCAGGGGCGAAAGTAACTATGGCTACACCTTC. Its protein product is CAARGESNYGYTF.